The source of this TCR beta chain is a study of T cells in Graves' hyperthyroidism and ophthalmopathy. Findings of the study overall: Separation of ophthalmopathy from stable hyperthyroidism was achieved by a 13 V-J model.

Amplification targeted TCR beta CDR3 regions from RNA transcripts. HTBI primers were the set used in a first-round RT-PCR of the TCR CDR3. TCRdb used MiXCR to reprocess the multiplex PCR reads, holding one entry per CDR3 protein. The table includes about 58,000 distinct CDR3 sequences, around 48% detected once. This clonotype was picked up many times. Its antigen is as yet unknown. At one end the junction does not follow the germline gene, possibly because of a read error. The sequence derives from a woman aged 25-40 years with Graves' ophthalmopathy. The sequenced material came from blood.

The DNA of the CDR3 is TGTGCCAGCAGACCGACTAGCTCCCACGAGCAGTACTTC. Translation gives CASRPTSSHEQYF. This chain links TRBV12-3 or TRBV12-4 with TRBJ2-7; TRBD2 agrees at 7 bases. The CDR3 has 13 amino acids.